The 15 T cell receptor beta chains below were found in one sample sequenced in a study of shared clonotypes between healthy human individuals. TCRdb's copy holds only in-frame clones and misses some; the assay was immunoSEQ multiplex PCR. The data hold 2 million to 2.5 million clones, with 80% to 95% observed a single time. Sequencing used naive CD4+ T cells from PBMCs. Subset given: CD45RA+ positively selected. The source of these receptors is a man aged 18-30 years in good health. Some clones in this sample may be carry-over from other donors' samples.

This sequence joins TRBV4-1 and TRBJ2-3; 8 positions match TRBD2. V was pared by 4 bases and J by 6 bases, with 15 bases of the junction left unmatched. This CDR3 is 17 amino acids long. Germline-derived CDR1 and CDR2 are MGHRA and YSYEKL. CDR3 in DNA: TGCGCCAGCAGCCTTGCCGGGAGGGGCCGCGGGGGCGATACGCAGTATTTT. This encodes CASSLAGRGRGGDTQYF.

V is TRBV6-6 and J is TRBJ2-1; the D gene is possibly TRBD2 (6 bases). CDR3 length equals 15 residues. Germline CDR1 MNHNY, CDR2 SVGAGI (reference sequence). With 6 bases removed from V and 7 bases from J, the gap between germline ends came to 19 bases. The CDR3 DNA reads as TGTGCCAGCAGCCTAGCCCTCGGAGGGCTGAATGAGCAGTTCTTC. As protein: CASSLALGGLNEQFF.

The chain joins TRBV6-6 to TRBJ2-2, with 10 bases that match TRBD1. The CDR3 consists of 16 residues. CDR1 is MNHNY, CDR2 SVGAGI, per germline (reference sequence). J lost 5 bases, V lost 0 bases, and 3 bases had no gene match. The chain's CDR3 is CASSYSGTGATGELFF. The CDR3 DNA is TGTGCCAGCAGTTACTCCGGGACAGGGGCAACCGGGGAGCTGTTTTTT.

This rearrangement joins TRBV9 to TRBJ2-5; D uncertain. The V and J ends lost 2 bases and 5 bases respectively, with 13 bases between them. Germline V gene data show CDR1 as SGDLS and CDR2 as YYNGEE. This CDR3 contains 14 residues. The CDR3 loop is CASSVRYGFETQYF. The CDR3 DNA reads TGTGCCAGCAGCGTTAGGTATGGGTTTGAGACCCAGTACTTC.

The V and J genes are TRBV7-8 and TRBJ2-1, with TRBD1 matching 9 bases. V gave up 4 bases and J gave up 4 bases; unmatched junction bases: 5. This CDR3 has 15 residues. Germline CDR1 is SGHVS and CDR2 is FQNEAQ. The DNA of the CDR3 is TGTGCCAGCAGCTCGGGACAGGGAGCTTACAATGAGCAGTTCTTC. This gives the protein CASSSGQGAYNEQFF.

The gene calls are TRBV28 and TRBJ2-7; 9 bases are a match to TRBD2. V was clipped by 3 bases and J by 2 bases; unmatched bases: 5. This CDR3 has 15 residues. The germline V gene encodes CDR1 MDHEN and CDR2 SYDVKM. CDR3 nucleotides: TGTGCCAGCAGTTTTAGCGGGAGAGGCCCCTACGAGCAGTACTTC. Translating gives CASSFSGRGPYEQYF.

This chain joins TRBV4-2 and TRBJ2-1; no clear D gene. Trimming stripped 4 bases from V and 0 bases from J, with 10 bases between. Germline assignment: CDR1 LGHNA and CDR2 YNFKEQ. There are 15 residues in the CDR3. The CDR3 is CASSRSLFSYNEQFF. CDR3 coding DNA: TGTGCCAGCAGCCGATCACTCTTCTCCTACAATGAGCAGTTCTTC.

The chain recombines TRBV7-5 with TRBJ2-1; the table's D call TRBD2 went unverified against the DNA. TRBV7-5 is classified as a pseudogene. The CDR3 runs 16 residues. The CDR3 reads CVRSGPSGRGYNEQFF. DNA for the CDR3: TGTGTCAGAAGCGGGCCTAGCGGGAGGGGCTACAATGAGCAGTTCTTC.

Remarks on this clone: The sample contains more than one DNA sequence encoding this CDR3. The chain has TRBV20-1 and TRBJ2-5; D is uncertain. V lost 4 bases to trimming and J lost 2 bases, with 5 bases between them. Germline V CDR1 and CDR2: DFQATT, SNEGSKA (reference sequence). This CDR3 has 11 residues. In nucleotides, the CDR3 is TGCAGTGCTACCAGGCAAGAGACCCAGTACTTC. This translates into CSATRQETQYF.

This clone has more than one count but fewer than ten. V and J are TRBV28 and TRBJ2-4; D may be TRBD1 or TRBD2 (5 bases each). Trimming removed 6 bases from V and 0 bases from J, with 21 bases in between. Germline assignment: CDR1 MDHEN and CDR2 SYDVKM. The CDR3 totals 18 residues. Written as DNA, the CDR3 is TGTGCCAGCAGCCCCCTTGCCCAGGGACCTAAAGCCAAAAACATTCAGTACTTC. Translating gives CASSPLAQGPKAKNIQYF.

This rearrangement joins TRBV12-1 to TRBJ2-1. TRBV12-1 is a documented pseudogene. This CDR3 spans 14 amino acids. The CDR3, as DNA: TGTGCCAGCAGCTGCGCGGACGGCGTCAGGGAGCAGTTCTTC. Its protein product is CASSCADGVREQFF.

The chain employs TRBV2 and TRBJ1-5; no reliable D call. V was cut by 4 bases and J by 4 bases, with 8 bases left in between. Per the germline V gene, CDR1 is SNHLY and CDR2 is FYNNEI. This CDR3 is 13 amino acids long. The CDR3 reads CASSGEANQPQHF. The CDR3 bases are TGTGCCAGCAGTGGAGAGGCAAATCAGCCCCAGCATTTT.

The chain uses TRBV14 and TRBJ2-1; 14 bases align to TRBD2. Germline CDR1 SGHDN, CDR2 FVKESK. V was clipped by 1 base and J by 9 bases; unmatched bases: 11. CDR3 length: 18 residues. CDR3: CASSQGRTGTSGSGEQFF. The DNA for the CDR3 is TGTGCCAGCAGCCAAGGGAGAACCGGGACTAGCGGGAGTGGTGAGCAGTTCTTC.

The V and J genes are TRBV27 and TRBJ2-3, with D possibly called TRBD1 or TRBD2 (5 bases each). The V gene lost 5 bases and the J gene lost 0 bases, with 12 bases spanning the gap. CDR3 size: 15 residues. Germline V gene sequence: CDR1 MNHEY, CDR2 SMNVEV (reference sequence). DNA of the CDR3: TGTGCCAGCAGTCTAAACCGGGACAGCACAGATACGCAGTATTTT. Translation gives CASSLNRDSTDTQYF.

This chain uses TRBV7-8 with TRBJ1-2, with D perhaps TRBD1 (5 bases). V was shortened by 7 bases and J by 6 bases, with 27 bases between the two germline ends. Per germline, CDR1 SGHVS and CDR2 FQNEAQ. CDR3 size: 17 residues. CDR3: CASMARGQGLFYNGYTF. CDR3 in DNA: TGTGCCAGCATGGCCCGTGGGCAGGGCTTATTCTACAATGGCTACACCTTC.